The rows below give T cell receptor beta chains drawn from one sample of a study of T cell responses to AZD1222 COVID-19 vaccine. Method: immunoSEQ multiplex PCR; TCRdb's copy keeps in-frame clones and lacks some. Counted here are 100,000 to 150,000 clones, around nine tenths occurring once; the ten biggest clones make up about 27%. The sample was peripheral blood, taken on day 0 of AZD1222 vaccination. The receptors were gathered from an adult in good health. Each CDR3 is given with its conserved first and last residue. Fields, in order: V gene, D gene, clone size, J gene, CDR3 protein, CDR3 DNA. The D gene is left open where the match is weak. A clone size is listed for some rows: how often the clone was seen (once, few, many), or a class if it is expanded.

>TRBV27|NA|NA|TRBJ2-7
CASSTRPRLTSYEQYF
TGTGCCAGCAGTACCAGACCGCGGCTGACGTCCTACGAGCAGTACTTC
>TRBV7-2|TRBD1|few|TRBJ2-5
CASRLTGAETQYF
TGTGCCAGCAGGCTAACAGGGGCAGAGACCCAGTACTTC
>TRBV18|TRBD1|NA|TRBJ1-1
CASSPLQPGQGGTEAFF
TGTGCCAGCTCACCACTACAACCGGGACAGGGGGGTACTGAAGCTTTCTTT
>TRBV2|NA|NA|TRBJ2-7
CASSDIDSSSYEQYF
TGTGCCAGCAGTGATATAGACAGTTCCTCCTACGAGCAGTACTTC
>TRBV3-1/TRBV3-2|NA|NA|TRBJ1-2
CASSQVDSYGYTF
TGTGCCAGCAGCCAAGTGGACAGCTATGGCTACACCTTC
>TRBV2|TRBD2|NA|TRBJ2-1
CASSWFALAGGSELFF
TGTGCCAGCAGTTGGTTCGCACTAGCGGGGGGTTCCGAGCTGTTCTTC
>TRBV3-1/TRBV3-2|TRBD1|NA|TRBJ1-2
CASSQGQGNYGYTF
TGTGCCAGCAGCCAGGGACAGGGGAACTATGGCTACACCTTC
>TRBV7-3|NA|NA|TRBJ1-1
CASSLVAGSNTEAFF
TGTGCCAGCAGCTTAGTTGCAGGATCGAACACTGAAGCTTTCTTT
>TRBV6-5|TRBD1|NA|TRBJ1-4
CASSYSGTGYEKLFF
TGTGCCAGCAGTTACTCCGGGACAGGGTATGAAAAACTGTTTTTT
>TRBV2|TRBD1|NA|TRBJ2-1
CASSGDRRPSYNEQFF
TGTGCCAGCAGTGGGGACAGACGGCCCTCCTACAATGAGCAGTTCTTC
>TRBV19|NA|NA|TRBJ1-1
CASSPGVRTEAFF
TGTGCCAGTAGCCCAGGGGTACGAACTGAAGCTTTCTTT
>TRBV20-1|NA|NA|TRBJ2-4
CSAHGRNIQYF
TGCAGTGCTCACGGAAGGAACATTCAGTACTTC
>TRBV5-1|NA|NA|TRBJ1-2
CASRQAVGDLYGYTF
TGCGCCAGCAGACAGGCGGTAGGGGATCTTTATGGCTACACCTTC
>TRBV6-5|NA|NA|TRBJ1-1
CASREFPDTEAFF
TGTGCCAGCAGAGAGTTTCCCGACACTGAAGCTTTCTTT
>TRBV5-1|NA|NA|TRBJ2-5
CASSLSKGEGRFWAQYF
TGCGCCAGCAGCTTGTCTAAGGGGGAGGGCCGTTTTTGGGCCCAGTACTTC
>TRBV7-2|TRBD2|NA|TRBJ2-5
CASSLGLAETQYF
TGTGCCAGCAGCTTGGGACTAGCAGAGACCCAGTACTTC
>TRBV4-2|TRBD1|NA|TRBJ2-1
CASSQAGQGDYNEQFF
TGTGCCAGCAGCCAAGCTGGACAGGGGGACTACAATGAGCAGTTCTTC
>TRBV5-1|NA|NA|TRBJ2-3
CASSHPRADTQYF
TGCGCCAGCAGCCACCCACGGGCAGATACGCAGTATTTT
>TRBV11-2|TRBD2|NA|TRBJ2-7
CASYEGLAGAVQYF
TGTGCATCCTACGAAGGACTAGCGGGAGCAGTGCAGTACTTC
>TRBV7-2|TRBD2|NA|TRBJ2-1
CASRTRTSGSNEQFF
TGTGCCAGCAGAACCCGGACTAGCGGGAGCAATGAGCAGTTCTTC
>TRBV7-9|NA|NA|TRBJ1-4
CASSLVTGGEKLFF
TGTGCCAGCAGCTTAGTGACAGGCGGTGAAAAACTGTTTTTT
>TRBV5-5|NA|NA|TRBJ2-1
CASSLVANEQFF
TGTGCCAGCAGCTTGGTTGCAAATGAGCAGTTCTTC
>TRBV5-5|NA|NA|TRBJ1-4
CASSFSGGVYEKLFF
TGTGCCAGCAGCTTCAGCGGGGGGGTGTATGAAAAACTGTTTTTT
>TRBV4-2|TRBD1|NA|TRBJ2-7
CASSEPGQRSYEQYF
TGTGCCAGCAGCGAACCGGGACAGAGATCCTACGAGCAGTACTTC
>TRBV7-3|TRBD2|NA|TRBJ2-2
CASSPPGGGGGELFF
TGTGCCAGCAGCCCCCCCGGCGGGGGGGGCGGGGAGCTGTTTTTT
>TRBV5-5|NA|NA|TRBJ2-7
CASSFRDTEDYEQYF
TGTGCCAGCAGCTTCCGGGACACTGAAGACTACGAGCAGTACTTC
>TRBV2|TRBD1|few|TRBJ2-1
CASRHDRGVGEQFF
TGTGCCAGCAGACATGACAGGGGGGTTGGGGAGCAGTTCTTC
>TRBV15|NA|NA|TRBJ1-3
CATSRRGETGNTIYF
TGTGCCACCAGCAGGCGGGGGGAGACTGGAAACACCATATATTTT
>TRBV19|TRBD1|NA|TRBJ2-2
CASIQGTLNTGELFF
TGTGCCAGTATACAGGGGACACTGAACACCGGGGAGCTGTTTTTT
>TRBV6-5|TRBD1|NA|TRBJ2-1
CASRTGTGYNEQFF
TGTGCCAGCAGAACCGGGACAGGGTACAATGAGCAGTTCTTC
>TRBV6-5|NA|NA|TRBJ2-7
CASSSGLLYEQYF
TGTGCCAGCTCATCGGGACTCCTCTACGAGCAGTACTTC
>TRBV5-4|TRBD1|NA|TRBJ1-2
CASSLQGIGGYTF
TGTGCCAGCAGCTTACAGGGGATAGGGGGCTACACCTTC
>TRBV7-3|TRBD2|NA|TRBJ2-1
CASSLLAGGTYNEQFF
TGTGCCAGCAGCTTGTTAGCGGGAGGAACCTACAATGAGCAGTTCTTC
>TRBV27|TRBD2|NA|TRBJ2-2
CASRLKSGSPGELFF
TGTGCCAGCCGGCTTAAGAGCGGGAGTCCCGGGGAGCTGTTTTTT
>TRBV5-1|NA|NA|TRBJ2-1
CASSLDQNNEQFF
TGCGCCAGCAGCTTGGACCAAAACAATGAGCAGTTCTTC
>TRBV11-2|TRBD1|NA|TRBJ2-1
CASRKTGGIQFF
TGTGCCAGCAGGAAAACAGGGGGCATCCAGTTCTTC
>TRBV13|TRBD2|NA|TRBJ2-3
CASYVRTSWTDTQYF
TGTGCCAGCTATGTGCGGACTAGCTGGACAGATACGCAGTATTTT
>TRBV3-1/TRBV3-2|NA|NA|TRBJ2-7
CASSSGTPYEQYF
TGTGCCAGCAGCTCCGGGACCCCCTACGAGCAGTACTTC
>TRBV14|TRBD1|NA|TRBJ1-2
CASSGGTDYGYTF
TGTGCCAGCAGCGGCGGGACAGATTATGGCTACACCTTC
>TRBV9|TRBD2|NA|TRBJ2-1
CASSVPTSGIPTDYNEQFF
TGTGCCAGCAGCGTCCCAACTAGCGGGATCCCAACTGACTACAATGAGCAGTTCTTC
>TRBV5-1|TRBD1|NA|TRBJ2-3
CASSSEDRVHDTQYF
TGCGCCAGCAGCTCCGAAGACAGGGTACACGATACGCAGTATTTT